Listed here are 27 T cell receptor beta chains from one sample, sequenced in a study of a mutant IDH1 vaccine in newly diagnosed glioma. Time point specified: baseline, week 1 (first vaccination visit). Specified treatment: pre-vaccination baseline after standard-of-care therapy. The repertoire was sequenced with immunoSEQ multiplex PCR; TCRdb's copy has only in-frame clones and lacks some. The sample shows about 35,000 clones, 70% to 90% of them seen only once. Sequencing was performed on PBMCs, taken from a glioma patient treated with radiotherapy, temozolomide or both. These receptors originate from a woman in her thirties or forties with glioma.

J is TRBJ2-3 and V is TRBV29-1, with 8 bases matching TRBD2. This CDR3 comprises 14 residues. Germline CDR1 reads SQVTM; CDR2 reads ANQGSEA. V gave up 4 bases and J gave up 4 bases; unmatched junction bases: 7. The chain's CDR3 is CSVVAGGSSDTQYF. The CDR3 nucleotides are TGCAGCGTTGTGGCGGGAGGAAGCTCAGATACGCAGTATTTT.

The rearrangement uses TRBV10-3 and TRBJ2-5; no firm D call. The CDR3 runs to 15 residues. Trimming took off 3 bases at V and 1 base at J, with 12 bases between the two ends. From germline, CDR1 is ENHRY and CDR2 SYGVKD. The CDR3 protein is CAISDSGATQETQYF. In nucleotides, the CDR3 is TGTGCCATCAGTGACTCAGGAGCAACCCAAGAGACCCAGTACTTC.

The chain couples TRBV6-1 to TRBJ2-1; 13 bases align to TRBD2. The CDR3 length is 15 residues. The germline V gene encodes CDR1 MNHNS and CDR2 SASEGT. Trimming took 8 bases from V and 7 from J; bases not matched to a gene: 8. The CDR3 here is CASFTPGLAGNEQFF. CDR3 nucleotide sequence: TGTGCCAGCTTCACCCCGGGACTAGCGGGAAATGAGCAGTTCTTC.

This sequence joins TRBV2 and TRBJ2-7; D may be TRBD2 (7 bases). Germline V gene lookup returns CDR1 SNHLY and CDR2 FYNNEI. Trimming removed 7 bases at V and 3 bases at J, with 13 bases between. This CDR3 has 13 residues. CDR3 DNA: TGTGCCAGCAAACAAGGGGGGGGCTACGAGCAGTACTTC. Protein: CASKQGGGYEQYF.

The gene calls are TRBV5-1 and TRBJ2-5; D is unclear. V gave up 2 bases and J gave up 0 bases, with 11 bases separating them. Germline values: CDR1 SGHRS, CDR2 YFSETQ. The CDR3 spans 15 residues. DNA of the CDR3: TGCGCCAGCAGCTTATGGACGGCGTACCAAGAGACCCAGTACTTC. Protein: CASSLWTAYQETQYF. The full variable domain, with the rest looked up from reference TRBV5-1 and TRBJ2-5, is KAGVTQTPRYLIKTRGQQVTLSCSPISGHRSVSWYQQTPGQGLQFLFEYFSETQRNKGNFPGRFSGRQFSNSRSEMNVSTLELGDSALYLCASSLWTAYQETQYFGPGTRLLVL.

This clone was detected only once. The chain couples TRBV6-5 to TRBJ1-2; tentative D call: TRBD1 (5 bases). There are 12 residues in the CDR3. V dropped 2 bases and J dropped 6 bases, with 7 bases sitting between them. The V gene's germline CDR1 is MNHEY and CDR2 SVGAGI. CDR3 amino acids: CASSYGGNGYTF. CDR3 nucleotide sequence: TGTGCCAGCAGTTACGGGGGGAATGGCTACACCTTC.

V gene TRBV19 combines with J gene TRBJ1-5; D remains ambiguous. CDR3 length: 13 amino acids. The V end lost 1 base, the J end lost 7 bases, and 8 bases lay between the germline ends. Per the germline V gene, CDR1 is LNHDA and CDR2 is SQIVND (reference sequence). CDR3 sequence: CASSIAPGQPQHF. The CDR3 DNA sequence: TGTGCCAGTAGTATAGCACCGGGACAGCCCCAGCATTTT.

The V gene is TRBV5-1, the J gene TRBJ2-2; D uncertain. From germline, CDR1 is SGHRS and CDR2 YFSETQ. Trimming pared 0 bases from V and 3 bases from J, leaving 9 bases between. This CDR3 is built from 15 residues. Here the CDR3 DNA reads TGCGCCAGCAGCTTGGAGGCCCCCGACACCGGGGAGCTGTTTTTT. Its translation: CASSLEAPDTGELFF.

The chain recombines TRBV7-2 with TRBJ1-4; a possible D gene is TRBD1 (6 bases). The V and J ends lost 1 base and 4 bases respectively, with 19 bases between them. CDR1 SGHTA and CDR2 FQGNSA come from the germline V gene. This CDR3 comprises 18 residues. CDR3 DNA: TGTGCCAGCAGCTTAGAACCACAGGGTACGGGGATTAATGAAAAACTGTTTTTT. This encodes CASSLEPQGTGINEKLFF. Based on the CDR3 plus reference TRBV7-2 and TRBJ1-4, the full variable domain is GAGVSQSPSNKVTEKGKDVELRCDPISGHTALYWYRQSLGQGLEFLIYFQGNSAPDKSGLPSDRFSAERTGGSVSTLTIQRTQQEDSAVYLCASSLEPQGTGINEKLFFGSGTQLSVL.

J is TRBJ1-1 and V is TRBV29-1; 7 bases match TRBD1. V was pared by 8 bases and J by 5 bases, with 8 bases of the junction left unmatched. The CDR3 is 12 amino acids. Germline loops: CDR1 SQVTM, CDR2 ANQGSEA. This CDR3 reads CSTSTGLTEAFF. CDR3 sequence (DNA): TGCAGCACCTCGACAGGGCTGACTGAAGCTTTCTTT.

The gene calls are TRBV4-2 and TRBJ2-1; 7 bases line up with TRBD2. The V gene's germline CDR1 is LGHNA and CDR2 YNFKEQ. The junction had 5 bases not matched to a gene; V was cut back by 3 bases and J by 0 bases. CDR3 length: 16 amino acids. This CDR3 reads CASSQTASGSYNEQFF. As DNA, the CDR3 is TGTGCCAGCAGCCAGACTGCTAGCGGCTCCTACAATGAGCAGTTCTTC.

This chain joins TRBV6-1 and TRBJ2-7, with a tentative D call TRBD2 (6 bases). Trimming removed 6 bases at V and 5 bases at J, with 14 bases between. This CDR3 comprises 13 residues. Germline V lookup: CDR1 MNHNS, CDR2 SASEGT. The CDR3 DNA sequence: TGTGCCAGCAGCCGGCGGGGCACCCACGAGCAGTACTTC. Translation: CASSRRGTHEQYF.

The gene calls are TRBV2 and TRBJ1-3, with D hard to call. The V end was cut by 3 bases, the J end by 2 bases, with 11 bases between. This CDR3 spans 15 amino acids. In germline, CDR1 is SNHLY, CDR2 FYNNEI. The CDR3: CASSETRRTGNTIYF. As DNA, the CDR3 is TGTGCCAGCAGTGAGACAAGGAGAACTGGAAACACCATATATTTT.

The rearrangement links TRBV15 to TRBJ2-3; 11 bases map to TRBD2. With V trimmed by 0 bases and J by 2 bases, 10 bases remained unmatched. This CDR3 is 19 amino acids long. Germline assignment: CDR1 LNHNV and CDR2 YYDKDF (reference sequence). The CDR3 protein is CATSRETPGLAVLTDTQYF. In DNA form, the CDR3 reads TGTGCCACCAGCAGAGAGACCCCGGGACTAGCGGTACTCACAGATACGCAGTATTTT.

The rearrangement joins TRBV28 to TRBJ1-5; D not certain. The germline CDR1 and CDR2 sequences are MDHEN and SYDVKM. The CDR3 loop spans 17 amino acids. V was trimmed by 0 bases and J by 0 bases, leaving 12 bases between them. CDR3 bases: TGTGCCAGCAGTTTATGGTTGGGGTTGTATAGCAATCAGCCCCAGCATTTT. Its translation: CASSLWLGLYSNQPQHF. Combining the CDR3 with reference TRBV28 and TRBJ1-5 gives the whole variable domain DVKVTQSSRYLVKRTGEKVFLECVQDMDHENMFWYRQDPGLGLRLIYFSYDVKMKEKGDIPEGYSVSREKKERFSLILESASTNQTSMYLCASSLWLGLYSNQPQHFGDGTRLSIL.

The chain recombines TRBV5-1 with TRBJ1-1; 9 bases are a match to TRBD1. The CDR3 totals 15 residues. Losses at the gene ends were 2 bases for V and 2 bases for J; bases not matched to a gene: 4. The germline gives CDR1 SGHRS, CDR2 YFSETQ. DNA of the CDR3: TGCGCCAGCAGCTTCCGGACAGGGGCAAACACTGAAGCTTTCTTT. It translates to CASSFRTGANTEAFF.

CDR3 residues: CASSFRTSGTDTQYF. Written as DNA, the CDR3 is TGCGCCAGCAGCTTCAGGACTAGCGGGACAGATACGCAGTATTTT. The V and J genes are TRBV5-1 and TRBJ2-3; 11 bases are shared with TRBD2. J was trimmed by 3 bases and V by 2 bases; bases with no gene match: 2. The germline V gene encodes CDR1 SGHRS and CDR2 YFSETQ. CDR3 length: 15 amino acids.

This chain uses TRBV2 with TRBJ2-2; TRBD2 might be the D (5 bases). The CDR3 is 14 residues long. The ends were cut back, 10 bases at V and 6 bases at J, with 18 bases in the middle. Germline CDR1 SNHLY, CDR2 FYNNEI. The CDR3 here is CATSAALAPGELFF. In nucleotides, the CDR3 is TGTGCCACCTCCGCCGCTCTAGCCCCCGGGGAGCTGTTTTTT.

The chain employs TRBV9 and TRBJ2-5; 9 nucleotides match TRBD2. This CDR3 contains 16 residues. CDR1 is SGDLS, CDR2 YYNGEE, per germline. V trimming: 0 bases; J trimming: 7 bases; junction bases outside the gene matches: 10. CDR3 sequence (DNA): TGTGCCAGCAGCGTAGAAGGTAGCGGGAGAGGGGCGACCCAGTACTTC. This gives the protein CASSVEGSGRGATQYF. The variable domain in full, with the rest retrieved from reference TRBV9 and TRBJ2-5, is DSGVTQTPKHLITATGQRVTLRCSPRSGDLSVYWYQQSLDQGLQFLIQYYNGEERAKGNILERFSAQQFPDLHSELNLSSLELGDSALYFCASSVEGSGRGATQYFGPGTRLLVL.

The chain has TRBV21-1 and TRBJ1-3; the DNA was not compared with TRBD1, the D call given in the table. TRBV21-1 is labeled a pseudogene. The CDR3 loop spans 17 amino acids. The CDR3 DNA reads as TGTGCCAGCAGCAAAGCTCCATGGACAGGCTCTGGAAACACCATATATTTT. It codes for CASSKAPWTGSGNTIYF.

The J gene is TRBJ1-5, the V gene TRBV4-1, with 7 positions matching TRBD1. This CDR3 has 15 residues. Germline CDR1 and CDR2: MGHRA and YSYEKL. V dropped 2 bases and J dropped 2; count of bases not matched to a gene: 3. CDR3 nucleotides: TGCGCCAGCAGCCAACCCGGGACAGGCAATCAGCCCCAGCATTTT. Translated, it gives CASSQPGTGNQPQHF.

The chain uses TRBV4-2 and TRBJ2-1; 8 bases agree with TRBD2. This CDR3 contains 16 residues. The germline gives CDR1 LGHNA, CDR2 YNFKEQ. The J segment lost 0 bases and the V segment lost 3 bases, leaving 4 bases of the junction unmatched. CDR3 region: CASSQVAGSSYNEQFF. The CDR3 DNA sequence: TGTGCCAGCAGCCAGGTAGCGGGGAGCTCCTACAATGAGCAGTTCTTC.

The genes are TRBV19 and TRBJ1-5; D may be TRBD1 (5 bases). V gave up 1 base and J gave up 0 bases, with 10 bases separating them. Germline values: CDR1 LNHDA, CDR2 SQIVND (reference sequence). This CDR3 is built from 16 residues. The CDR3 DNA sequence: TGTGCCAGTAGTATAGGCAGGGACTATAGCAATCAGCCCCAGCATTTT. Protein sequence: CASSIGRDYSNQPQHF.

The chain combines TRBV7-9 with TRBJ1-2, with TRBD1 matching over 8 bases. This CDR3 region has 14 residues. Germline V gene sequence: CDR1 SEHNR, CDR2 FQNEAQ (reference sequence). The V segment lost 4 bases and the J segment 6 bases; nucleotides outside the gene matches: 7. The CDR3 DNA follows: TGTGCCAGCAGCTCCGTGCAGGGGGCGCATGGCTACACCTTC. Translated: CASSSVQGAHGYTF.

The chain employs TRBV25-1 and TRBJ1-4; D might be TRBD1 (6 bases). The CDR3 runs to 14 residues. The germline gives CDR1 MGHDK, CDR2 SYGVNS. Trimming removed 7 bases at V and 8 bases at J, with 17 bases between. This CDR3 reads CASISSRGGEKLFF. CDR3 coding DNA: TGTGCCAGCATCTCGTCCAGGGGTGGCGAAAAACTGTTTTTT.

This clone was recorded once. The J gene is TRBJ2-7, the V gene TRBV5-6; D is unclear. V gave up 0 bases and J gave up 7 bases, with 8 bases separating them. The V gene's germline CDR1 is SGHDT and CDR2 YYEEEE. This CDR3 region has 12 residues. The CDR3 DNA is TGTGCCAGCAGCTTGGCCTTCGGAGAGCAGTACTTC. Translation gives CASSLAFGEQYF.

The chain combines TRBV29-1 with TRBJ2-7; D unresolved. V lost 0 bases, J lost 2 bases, and 8 bases lay in between. The germline gives CDR1 SQVTM, CDR2 ANQGSEA. The CDR3 is 13 amino acids. The CDR3 DNA reads TGCAGCGTTGAAGATCTTCAAACCTACGAGCAGTACTTC. It is translated as CSVEDLQTYEQYF.